The 28 T cell receptor beta chains reported below all come from one sample, sequenced in a study of monozygotic twins with inflammatory bowel disease. Each CDR3 protein gets one entry in TCRdb, which reprocessed the 5' RACE reads and gives no DNA. The sample's table shows approximately 330,000 distinct CDR3 sequences. The material sequenced was blood. The receptors stem from a human donor with ulcerative colitis or Crohn's disease, or a healthy co-twin of an affected twin (not recorded which).

The V gene is TRBV7-2, the J gene TRBJ1-2. CDR1 is SGHTA, CDR2 FQGNSA, per germline. This CDR3 is built from 14 residues. CDR3 sequence reads: CASSPGLFHYGYTF.

The genes are TRBV12-3 or TRBV12-4 and TRBJ2-7; TCRdb lists TRBD1, though no DNA is available to test this call. This CDR3 comprises 15 residues. CDR3 in amino acids: CASSLWGDRVGEQYF.

The chain couples TRBV7-3 to TRBJ2-1; as DNA is missing, the TRBD1 call by TCRdb cannot be tested. This CDR3 region has 15 residues. Germline CDR1 is SGHTA and CDR2 is FQGTGA. The chain's CDR3 is CASSLNLGGGNEQFF.

V usage is TRBV10-2 and J usage is TRBJ1-1; the D gene TCRdb calls, TRBD1, cannot be checked with no DNA. This CDR3 comprises 13 residues. Germline V gene lookup returns CDR1 WSHSY and CDR2 SAAADI. The CDR3 protein is CASHVIGGTEAFF.

The CDR3 sequence is CASSLEGVGGSPQYNEQFF. The chain couples TRBV5-1 to TRBJ2-1; the TCRdb call, TRBD1, lacks DNA for checking. The germline V gene encodes CDR1 SGHRS and CDR2 YFSETQ. The CDR3 has 19 amino acids.

The chain carries TRBV9 and TRBJ2-3; lacking DNA, the TRBD2 call made by TCRdb goes unchecked. CDR1 is SGDLS and CDR2 is YYNGEE in the germline V gene. The CDR3 contains 15 residues. CDR3 loop: CASSPSGGKTDTQYF.

The J gene is TRBJ1-1, the V gene TRBV14; lacking DNA, the TRBD1 call made by TCRdb goes unchecked. The CDR3 is 13 amino acids. Germline values: CDR1 SGHDN, CDR2 FVKESK. The chain's CDR3 is CASSQLGGTEAFF.

The genes are TRBV29-1 and TRBJ1-2; TCRdb reports TRBD1, a call that lacks DNA to check it against. Germline V gene data show CDR1 as SQVTM and CDR2 as ANQGSEA. CDR3 length: 13 amino acids. This CDR3 reads CSAGTGGHYGYTF.

The V call is TRBV6-5, the J call TRBJ2-3; TCRdb's D gene call, TRBD2, goes unchecked for lack of DNA. Germline values: CDR1 MNHEY, CDR2 SVGAGI. CDR3 size: 18 residues. The CDR3 loop is CASSYSPKLAGGVDTQYF.

The V gene is TRBV10-3, the J gene TRBJ2-7; TCRdb's assignment of TRBD2 cannot be checked, as there is no DNA. The CDR3 runs 16 residues. Germline loops: CDR1 ENHRY, CDR2 SYGVKD. The CDR3 sequence: CAISESGTSGAYEQYF.

J is TRBJ1-6 and V is TRBV20-1. Germline values: CDR1 DFQATT, CDR2 SNEGSKA (reference sequence). The CDR3 totals 15 residues. CDR3 residues: CVGSLTSSYNSPLHF.

The rearrangement uses TRBV29-1 and TRBJ2-3. Germline CDR1 and CDR2: SQVTM and ANQGSEA. There are 12 residues in the CDR3. The CDR3 loop reads CSVEPTTDTQYF.

The chain joins TRBV5-1 to TRBJ2-3; checking the TCRdb D call of TRBD1 is not possible without DNA. CDR3 size: 19 residues. Germline V gene lookup returns CDR1 SGHRS and CDR2 YFSETQ. Here the CDR3 reads CASASQGQGQFPSTDTQYF.

V and J are TRBV7-2 and TRBJ2-5. This CDR3 is built from 15 residues. Germline V gene lookup returns CDR1 SGHTA and CDR2 FQGNSA. CDR3 in amino acids: CASSLSGVKGETQYF.

V is TRBV7-6 and J is TRBJ2-2; the D call of TRBD2 rests on TCRdb alone, since no DNA is present to check it. There are 17 residues in the CDR3. Germline CDR1 is SGHVS and CDR2 is FNYEAQ. This CDR3 is CASSLESLAGNTGELFF.

V gene TRBV24-1 combines with J gene TRBJ2-1; TCRdb outputs TRBD1, but without DNA this stays unchecked. This CDR3 region has 16 residues. Germline values: CDR1 KGHDR, CDR2 SFDVKD. The CDR3 is CATSDFGTGDYNEQFF.

The V call is TRBV7-2, the J call TRBJ1-2; TCRdb's assignment of TRBD1 cannot be checked, as there is no DNA. Germline-derived CDR1 and CDR2 are SGHTA and FQGNSA. The CDR3 has 15 residues. The CDR3 loop reads CASSTTSGQVYGYTF. Using reference TRBV7-2 and TRBJ1-2 for the parts outside the CDR3, the full variable domain is GAGVSQSPSNKVTEKGKDVELRCDPISGHTALYWYRQSLGQGLEFLIYFQGNSAPDKSGLPSDRFSAERTGGSVSTLTIQRTQQEDSAVYLCASSTTSGQVYGYTFGSGTRLTVV.

The J gene is TRBJ2-7, the V gene TRBV20-1. Germline values: CDR1 DFQATT, CDR2 SNEGSKA (reference sequence). The CDR3 is made up of 12 amino acids. CDR3 sequence: CSASPTSSEQYF.

The chain couples TRBV30 to TRBJ1-2; the TRBD1 assignment by TCRdb is unverifiable without DNA. Germline V gene data show CDR1 as GTSNPN and CDR2 as SVGIG (reference sequence). The CDR3 totals 14 residues. The CDR3 region is CAWRGVAGDNGYTF. Full variable domain (missing parts from reference TRBV30 and TRBJ1-2): SQTIHQWPATLVQPVGSPLSLECTVEGTSNPNLYWYRQAAGRGLQLLFYSVGIGQISSEVPQNLSASRPQDRQFILSSKKLLLSDSGFYLCAWRGVAGDNGYTFGSGTRLTVV.

The CDR3 reads CASTPGNKGAYEQYF. The chain uses TRBV23-1 and TRBJ2-7; TCRdb returns TRBD1, unconfirmable since there is no DNA. TRBV23-1 is an ORF, and what it does is uncertain. There are 15 residues in the CDR3.

This rearrangement joins TRBV28 to TRBJ2-1; TCRdb picks TRBD1, but there is no DNA to check that call. The CDR3 extends over 14 amino acids. Germline-derived CDR1 and CDR2 are MDHEN and SYDVKM. CDR3 region: CASSLTGPYNEQFF.

V and J are TRBV4-1 and TRBJ1-1; TCRdb names TRBD1, which stays unverified in the absence of DNA. This CDR3 has 15 residues. Germline assignment: CDR1 MGHRA and CDR2 YSYEKL. The CDR3 sequence is CASSPGAVRNTEAFF.

The gene calls are TRBV4-3 and TRBJ2-7; TCRdb selects TRBD1, and the lack of DNA leaves this call unchecked. The germline V gene encodes CDR1 LGHNA and CDR2 YSLEER. The CDR3 is 14 amino acids. The CDR3 here is CASSQESTGYEQYF.

The chain joins TRBV7-6 to TRBJ2-2. Looked up from germline, CDR1 is SGHVS and CDR2 is FNYEAQ. This CDR3 region has 14 residues. The CDR3 spells CASSLAAYTGELFF. Full variable domain (remainder filled in from reference TRBV7-6 and TRBJ2-2): GAGVSQSPRYKVTKRGQDVALRCDPISGHVSLYWYRQALGQGPEFLTYFNYEAQQDKSGLPNDRFSAERPEGSISTLTIQRTEQRDSAMYRCASSLAAYTGELFFGEGSRLTVL.

V gene TRBV24-1 combines with J gene TRBJ2-2; TCRdb's D call of TRBD1 is untestable without DNA. Germline CDR1 and CDR2: KGHDR and SFDVKD. This CDR3 region has 13 residues. CDR3 in amino acids: CATSGQGTGELFF.

The V and J genes are TRBV6-1 and TRBJ2-6. Germline lookup yields CDR1 MNHNS and CDR2 SASEGT. This CDR3 is built from 18 residues. The CDR3 is CASSEPQYSSSGANVLTF.

The chain carries TRBV24-1 and TRBJ2-1; lacking DNA, the TRBD2 call made by TCRdb goes unchecked. The CDR3 totals 15 residues. Germline V gene sequence: CDR1 KGHDR, CDR2 SFDVKD. CDR3: CATSVSERGRNEQFF.

This chain joins TRBV18 and TRBJ2-7; without DNA, the TCRdb call of TRBD1 cannot be checked. Germline values: CDR1 KGHSH, CDR2 LQKENI. The CDR3 has 13 residues. This CDR3 reads CASSRGAKYEQYF.